This T cell receptor (beta chain) stems from a study of shared clonotypes between healthy human individuals. Findings and caveats of the study: Clonotype sharing across donors was expected to vary with sequencing depth.

CDR3 size: 15 residues. Germline-derived CDR1 and CDR2 are LNHDA and SQIVND (reference sequence). V was pared by 7 bases and J by 4 bases, with 18 bases between. The test was conducted at deep level. Clones were sequenced by immunoSEQ multiplex PCR, and TCRdb holds only the in-frame ones, with some missing. The sample lists around 690,000 clones, roughly 88% occurring once. Comment on this clone: What it recognizes is unknown.

The chain couples TRBV19 to TRBJ2-3, with D possibly matching TRBD1 (6 bases). The receptor was derived from a man younger than 35 in good health. Some clones in this sample may be carry-over from other donors' samples. The sequencing sample was made of memory CD8+ T cells from PBMCs. The subset is: CD45RO+ cells pooled with CCR7-negative TemRA cells. CDR3 DNA: TGTGCCAGTAACGCCAGGGGCGTTGGACCAGATACGCAGTATTTT. Translation gives CASNARGVGPDTQYF. Full variable domain (rest looked up from reference TRBV19 and TRBJ2-3): DGGITQSPKYLFRKEGQNVTLSCEQNLNHDAMYWYRQDPGQGLRLIYYSQIVNDFQKGDIAEGYSVSREKKESFPLTVTSAQKNPTAFYLCASNARGVGPDTQYFGPGTRLTVL.